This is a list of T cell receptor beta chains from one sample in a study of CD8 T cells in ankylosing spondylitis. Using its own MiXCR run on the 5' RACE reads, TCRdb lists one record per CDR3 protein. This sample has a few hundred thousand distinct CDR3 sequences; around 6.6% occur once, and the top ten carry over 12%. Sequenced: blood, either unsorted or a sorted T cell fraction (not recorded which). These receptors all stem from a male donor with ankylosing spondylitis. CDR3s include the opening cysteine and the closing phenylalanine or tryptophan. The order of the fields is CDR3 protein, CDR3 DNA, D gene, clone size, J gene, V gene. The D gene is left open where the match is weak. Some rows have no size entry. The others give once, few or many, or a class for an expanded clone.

CDR3: CSGLGRGAYNEQFF
DNA: TGCAGCGGCCTAGGGCGCGGGGCGTACAATGAGCAGTTCTTC
D: .
size: many
J: TRBJ2-1
V: TRBV29-1

CDR3: CASSSRTGGANVLTF
DNA: TGTGCCAGTAGTTCTAGGACCGGAGGGGCCAACGTCCTGACTTTC
D: .
size: few
J: TRBJ2-6
V: TRBV19

CDR3: CASSSYWENEKLFF
DNA: TGTGCCAGCAGCTCCTACTGGGAGAATGAAAAACTGTTTTTT
D: .
size: many
J: TRBJ1-4
V: TRBV7-9

CDR3: CASSLGPGTGEKTQYF
DNA: TGTGCCAGCAGCTTAGGCCCCGGGACAGGGGAGAAGACCCAGTACTTC
D: TRBD1
size: many
J: TRBJ2-5
V: TRBV7-9

CDR3: CSARVVQREANEQFF
DNA: TGCAGTGCTAGAGTGGTCCAGCGGGAGGCCAATGAGCAGTTCTTC
D: TRBD2
size: many
J: TRBJ2-1
V: TRBV20-1

CDR3: CASSHELTGAYEQYF
DNA: TGTGCCAGCAGCCATGAATTAACGGGCGCTTACGAGCAGTACTTC
D: .
size: few
J: TRBJ2-7
V: TRBV14

CDR3: CASSQRSESYEQYF
DNA: TGCGCCAGCAGCCAACGTTCGGAGAGCTACGAGCAGTACTTC
D: .
size: many
J: TRBJ2-7
V: TRBV4-3

CDR3: CASSPGQGTPWYPNNEQFF
DNA: TGTGCCAGCAGTCCGGGACAGGGCACACCATGGTACCCAAACAATGAGCAGTTCTTC
D: TRBD1
size: .
J: TRBJ2-1
V: TRBV28

CDR3: CASSLGQGARNEQFF
DNA: TGTGCCAGCAGCCTAGGACAGGGGGCAAGGAATGAGCAGTTCTTC
D: TRBD1
size: many
J: TRBJ2-1
V: TRBV7-2

CDR3: CATSDLDTEAFF
DNA: TGTGCCACCAGTGATTTGGACACTGAAGCTTTCTTT
D: .
size: many
J: TRBJ1-1
V: TRBV24-1

CDR3: CASSLGWGQHEAFF
DNA: TGTGCCAGCAGCTTAGGTTGGGGCCAACACGAAGCTTTCTTT
D: .
size: many
J: TRBJ1-1
V: TRBV7-9

CDR3: CASSLPGDPTSTDTQYF
DNA: TGTGCCAGCAGCCTACCCGGGGACCCAACTAGCACAGATACGCAGTATTTT
D: .
size: many
J: TRBJ2-3
V: TRBV9

CDR3: CASSIGQTEAFF
DNA: TGCGCCAGCAGCATTGGACAGACTGAAGCTTTCTTT
D: .
size: .
J: TRBJ1-1
V: TRBV5-1

CDR3: CASSFTGVYEQYF
DNA: TGTGCCAGCAGTTTTACAGGGGTCTACGAGCAGTACTTC
D: TRBD1
size: many
J: TRBJ2-7
V: TRBV12-3/TRBV12-4

CDR3: CSAGINEQFF
DNA: TGCAGTGCGGGGATCAATGAGCAGTTCTTC
D: .
size: .
J: TRBJ2-1
V: TRBV20-1

CDR3: CSARDRNLWTSANNEQFF
DNA: TGCAGTGCTAGAGATCGAAATCTTTGGACTAGCGCCAACAATGAGCAGTTCTTC
D: TRBD2
size: many
J: TRBJ2-1
V: TRBV20-1

CDR3: CASSSLGTGYGYTF
DNA: TGTGCCAGCAGTTCCCTAGGGACAGGCTATGGCTACACCTTC
D: TRBD1
size: many
J: TRBJ1-2
V: TRBV6-5

CDR3: CASSLVSYPLSYEQYF
DNA: TGTGCCAGCAGCTTGGTCAGCTACCCTCTCTCCTACGAGCAGTACTTC
D: .
size: .
J: TRBJ2-7
V: TRBV5-8

CDR3: CASRAGLAGWNEQFF
DNA: TGTGCCAGCAGGGCGGGACTAGCGGGGTGGAATGAGCAGTTCTTC
D: TRBD2
size: many
J: TRBJ2-1
V: TRBV28

CDR3: CAWSDRDYGYTF
DNA: TGTGCCTGGAGTGACAGGGACTATGGCTACACCTTC
D: .
size: many
J: TRBJ1-2
V: TRBV30

CDR3: CASSYGGAEYNEQFF
DNA: TGTGCCAGCAGTTACGGGGGGGCTGAGTACAATGAGCAGTTCTTC
D: .
size: .
J: TRBJ2-1
V: TRBV6-2/TRBV6-3

CDR3: CASSPQERAWNTEAFF
DNA: TGTGCCAGCAGTCCACAGGAAAGAGCATGGAACACTGAAGCTTTCTTT
D: .
size: many
J: TRBJ1-1
V: TRBV12-3/TRBV12-4

CDR3: CATSREGSNQPQHF
DNA: TGTGCCACCAGCAGAGAGGGGAGCAATCAGCCCCAGCATTTT
D: .
size: many
J: TRBJ1-5
V: TRBV15

CDR3: CASSPGTGRDTEAFF
DNA: TGCGCCAGCAGCCCTGGAACAGGGAGGGACACTGAAGCTTTCTTT
D: .
size: many
J: TRBJ1-1
V: TRBV4-3